This T cell receptor beta chain was captured in a study of cytomegalovirus exposure and HLA in healthy donors. Comment on this clone: The antigen remains undetermined.

Findings of the study overall: As a later analysis revealed, most CMV-associated TCR beta chains appeared HLA-restricted. DRB1 showed the most TCR associations and HLA-C the fewest in a later analysis, as rates varied by HLA locus. Many donors carried some public TCRs, although rarity characterized most TCR sequences.

Use of 60 Vbeta and 13 Jbeta primers characterized the PCR. Sequenced by immunoSEQ multiplex PCR; TCRdb stores in-frame clones only, minus some. Its table records about 70,000 clones. The sample comprised PBMCs. This sequence originates from a young woman in good health and CMV-seronegative.

The CDR3 spells CASSQVEGLPYGYTF. The CDR3 DNA reads TGCGCCAGCAGCCAAGTTGAGGGACTCCCTTATGGCTACACCTTC. The chain recombines TRBV4-1 with TRBJ1-2; D is perhaps TRBD1 (5 bases). Between the trimmed V and J ends, which lost 1 base and 5 bases, there was a span of 14 bases. The CDR3 is made up of 15 amino acids. CDR1 MGHRA and CDR2 YSYEKL come from the germline V gene.